The sequence of this T cell receptor beta chain was determined in a study of control samples from healthy donors and cancer patients. Measured with immunoSEQ multiplex PCR; TCRdb has only the in-frame clones, and not every one. The repertoire holds 400,000 to 450,000 clones, 80% to 95% seen once, with 5% to 8% in the top ten. This clonotype was sampled from a man aged 35 to 55 with head and neck cancer. Material for sequencing was PBMCs.

Here the CDR3 DNA reads TGTGCCAGTAGTATCTGGCAGGAGAACAATGAGCAGTTCTTC. Residues: CASSIWQENNEQFF. This chain joins TRBV19 and TRBJ2-1; D is undetermined. In germline, CDR1 is LNHDA, CDR2 SQIVND (reference sequence). CDR3 size: 14 residues. V dropped 3 bases and J dropped 5 bases, with 11 bases sitting between them. Variable domain in full (rest from reference TRBV19 and TRBJ2-1): DGGITQSPKYLFRKEGQNVTLSCEQNLNHDAMYWYRQDPGQGLRLIYYSQIVNDFQKGDIAEGYSVSREKKESFPLTVTSAQKNPTAFYLCASSIWQENNEQFFGPGTRLTVL.